The T cell receptor beta chain described here comes from a study of shared clonotypes between healthy human individuals. Sequenced by immunoSEQ multiplex PCR; TCRdb stores in-frame clones only, minus some. The sample holds a few hundred thousand clones, roughly 97% seen once. Per germline, CDR1 SGHRS and CDR2 YFSETQ. V was clipped by 0 bases and J by 6 bases, with 12 bases between them. The CDR3 runs to 15 residues. The specimen was naive CD4+ T cells sorted from blood. Subset in this sample: CD45RA+ positively selected. The chain links TRBV5-1 to TRBJ1-4; D may be TRBD1 (5 bases). This TCR was recovered from a woman aged 25 to 39 in good health. This chain's CDR3 is CASSLELRVDEKLFF. The CDR3 DNA is TGCGCCAGCAGCTTGGAACTCAGGGTCGATGAAAAACTGTTTTTT.